This T cell receptor (beta chain) was captured by sequencing in a study of blood T cell repertoires in COVID-19. Germline values: CDR1 MNHEY, CDR2 SVGAGI. The CDR3 runs 15 residues. V was pared by 0 bases and J by 2 bases, with 8 bases between. Per the authors' pipeline: Estimation of nucleated cell counts relied on the amplification of reference gene primers. Assay used: immunoSEQ multiplex PCR; TCRdb lists only in-frame clones, some missing. That table gives V, J and clone size, and the DNA gave D and trimming. This sample has some 300,000 clones, with approximately 86% found just once. The sample consisted of peripheral blood. The origin of this receptor is a man between 18 and 29 years old with active or convalescent COVID-19. The gene calls are TRBV6-5 and TRBJ1-3; the D is unclear. DNA for the CDR3: TGTGCCAGCAGTTACTCGGCGGGAACTGGAAACACCATATATTTT. Its protein product is CASSYSAGTGNTIYF.